The 18 T cell receptor beta chains below all came from one sample that was sequenced in a study of blood T cell repertoires in COVID-19. Using immunoSEQ multiplex PCR, the repertoire was profiled, and TCRdb retains in-frame clones only, with some absent. The repertoire consists of approximately 160,000 clones, with about 81% occurring once and the leading ten covering about 7.3%. Source material: PBMCs or T cells enriched from blood (not recorded which). The receptors were sampled from a man between 50 and 59 years old who had recovered from COVID-19.

The V and J genes are TRBV4-1 and TRBJ1-2; D gene unclear. CDR1 and CDR2 from the germline V gene are MGHRA and YSYEKL. Trimming removed 0 bases from V and 2 bases from J, with 7 bases in between. There are 14 residues in the CDR3. CDR3 in amino acids: CASSQDGRNYGYTF. CDR3 DNA sequence: TGCGCCAGCAGCCAAGATGGCAGAAACTATGGCTACACCTTC.

The DNA of the CDR3 is TGTGCCAGCAGCTTACAGGGTTCCGCCACTGAAGCTTTCTTT. Amino acid sequence: CASSLQGSATEAFF. The chain has TRBV7-2 and TRBJ1-1; D may be TRBD1 (5 bases). The CDR3 is 14 residues long. Germline CDR1 and CDR2: SGHTA and FQGNSA. The V and J ends lost 2 bases and 4 bases respectively, with 11 bases between them.

In its sample, this clone was seen a few times. The chain links TRBV30 to TRBJ1-1; TRBD1 might be the D (5 bases). The V gene's germline CDR1 is GTSNPN and CDR2 SVGIG (reference sequence). Trimming cost V 0 bases and J 7 bases, with 9 bases left between them. CDR3 size: 12 residues. The DNA for the CDR3 is TGTGCCTGGAGTGTACGGGGGGGTGAAGCTTTCTTT. Protein: CAWSVRGGEAFF.

The DNA for the CDR3 is TGTGCCAGCGCGAGCATCAGGGGTAATTTGATGAACACTGAAGCTTTCTTT. It codes for CASASIRGNLMNTEAFF. This sequence joins TRBV18 and TRBJ1-1; perhaps TRBD1 as D (6 bases). CDR1 KGHSH and CDR2 LQKENI come from the germline V gene. V was trimmed by 8 bases and J by 0 bases, leaving 22 bases between them. The CDR3 consists of 17 residues.

J is TRBJ2-1 and V is TRBV7-6; 11 bases are shared with TRBD2. CDR1 is SGHVS and CDR2 is FNYEAQ in the germline V gene. V shed 2 bases and J 5 bases; nucleotides not matched to a gene: 11. This CDR3 has 18 amino acids. The CDR3 region is CASSLRLSGGGNHNEQFF. The DNA for the CDR3 is TGTGCCAGCAGCTTAAGGCTTAGCGGGGGGGGGAACCACAATGAGCAGTTCTTC.

This chain uses TRBV7-9 with TRBJ2-2, with 8 bases lining up with TRBD1. This CDR3 is 16 amino acids long. In germline, CDR1 is SEHNR, CDR2 FQNEAQ (reference sequence). Trimming took 2 bases from V and 1 from J; bases not matched to a gene: 3. CDR3 in amino acids: CASSLRGTGNTGELFF. The DNA for the CDR3 is TGTGCCAGCAGCTTAAGGGGGACAGGGAACACCGGGGAGCTGTTTTTT.

This clone showed up just once. The chain is built from TRBV19 and TRBJ1-2, with a tentative D call TRBD1 (6 bases). The V end was cut by 5 bases, the J end by 3 bases, with 13 bases between. Germline V gene sequence: CDR1 LNHDA, CDR2 SQIVND (reference sequence). The CDR3 covers 14 residues. This chain's CDR3 is CASSRDNMDYGYTF. CDR3 bases: TGTGCCAGTAGTCGGGACAATATGGACTATGGCTACACCTTC.

V is TRBV7-2 and J is TRBJ1-5; 9 bases align to TRBD1. CDR3 size: 16 residues. With V trimmed by 3 bases and J by 4 bases, 7 bases remained unmatched. The V gene's germline CDR1 is SGHTA and CDR2 FQGNSA. This CDR3 is CASSLDRGLDNQPQHF. CDR3 DNA: TGTGCCAGCAGCTTGGACAGGGGTCTAGATAATCAGCCCCAGCATTTT.

The genes are TRBV3-1 (or the pseudogene TRBV3-2) and TRBJ1-5; D unresolved. With 0 bases removed from V and 3 bases from J, the gap between germline ends came to 6 bases. Germline V gene data show CDR1 as LGHDT and CDR2 as YNNKEL (reference sequence). CDR3 length equals 14 residues. CDR3 region: CASSQDPHNQPQHF. The CDR3 DNA reads TGTGCCAGCAGCCAAGATCCCCACAATCAGCCCCAGCATTTT.

Regarding this clone: Within the sample, other DNA sequences also encode this same CDR3. J is TRBJ1-2 and V is TRBV19; the D gene is possibly TRBD1 (6 bases). CDR3 size: 13 residues. The V gene lost 5 bases and the J gene lost 5 bases, with 12 bases spanning the gap. The V gene's germline CDR1 is LNHDA and CDR2 SQIVND (reference sequence). The CDR3 DNA reads as TGTGCCAGTAGTCCCCGGACAGCATATGGCTACACCTTC. Protein sequence: CASSPRTAYGYTF. Using reference TRBV19 and TRBJ1-2 for the parts outside the CDR3, the full variable domain is DGGITQSPKYLFRKEGQNVTLSCEQNLNHDAMYWYRQDPGQGLRLIYYSQIVNDFQKGDIAEGYSVSREKKESFPLTVTSAQKNPTAFYLCASSPRTAYGYTFGSGTRLTVV.

This clone has just a few counts. The chain is built from TRBV7-2 and TRBJ2-7; TRBD1 agrees at 7 bases. The CDR3 extends over 13 amino acids. Trimming cost V 4 bases and J 9 bases; bases outside gene matches: 9. In germline, CDR1 is SGHTA, CDR2 FQGNSA. The CDR3 nucleotides read TGTGCCAGCAGCTCCCCTTCAGGGGGATGGCAGTACTTC. Amino acid sequence: CASSSPSGGWQYF.

V and J are TRBV18 and TRBJ1-1; 8 positions agree with TRBD1. This CDR3 is built from 14 residues. CDR1 and CDR2 (germline): KGHSH, LQKENI. Trimming took 5 bases from V and 1 from J; bases not matched to a gene: 3. The CDR3 bases are TGTGCCAGCTCAACGGGACAGGCGAACACTGAAGCTTTCTTT. It translates to CASSTGQANTEAFF. The variable domain in full, with the rest retrieved from reference TRBV18 and TRBJ1-1, is NAGVMQNPRHLVRRRGQEARLRCSPMKGHSHVYWYRQLPEEGLKFMVYLQKENIIDESGMPKERFSAEFPKEGPSILRIQQVVRGDSAAYFCASSTGQANTEAFFGQGTRLTVV.

This chain links TRBV30 with TRBJ2-7; unclear D gene. Per germline, CDR1 GTSNPN and CDR2 SVGIG (reference sequence). Trimming left V 6 bases short and J 0 bases short, with 12 bases between. The CDR3 length is 13 residues. As DNA, the CDR3 is TGTGCCTGCTCGACACCGAACTCCTACGAGCAGTACTTC. Its protein product is CACSTPNSYEQYF.

The genes are TRBV6-5 and TRBJ1-1, with 9 bases fitting TRBD1. J lost 0 bases, V lost 6 bases, and 5 bases had no gene match. Looked up from germline, CDR1 is MNHEY and CDR2 is SVGAGI. This CDR3 spans 15 amino acids. This CDR3 is CASRSTGGVNTEAFF. The DNA of the CDR3 is TGTGCCAGCAGGTCGACAGGGGGGGTGAACACTGAAGCTTTCTTT.

This chain joins TRBV27 and TRBJ1-5, with D hard to call. Per the germline V gene, CDR1 is MNHEY and CDR2 is SMNVEV (reference sequence). CDR3 length: 11 residues. Trimming pared 6 bases from V and 8 bases from J, leaving 8 bases between. In DNA, the CDR3 is TGTGCCAGCAGGCACACAGAGCCCCAGCATTTT. Translation gives CASRHTEPQHF.

J is TRBJ2-1 and V is TRBV20-1; no firm D call. The length of the CDR3 is 13 residues. V was clipped by 3 bases and J by 0 bases, with 6 bases between them. The germline gives CDR1 DFQATT, CDR2 SNEGSKA (reference sequence). The CDR3 nucleotides are TGCAGTGCTAGTCGAGGCTCCTACAATGAGCAGTTCTTC. This codes for CSASRGSYNEQFF.

The chain carries TRBV6-1 and TRBJ2-7; 8 bases are a match to TRBD1. Losses at the gene ends were 3 bases for V and 2 bases for J; bases not matched to a gene: 6. CDR3 length: 15 residues. CDR1 MNHNS and CDR2 SASEGT come from the germline V gene. Here the CDR3 DNA reads TGTGCCAGCAGTGAGGGCAGGGGGCCCACCTACGAGCAGTACTTC. Translation: CASSEGRGPTYEQYF.

The J gene is TRBJ1-4, the V gene TRBV18, with TRBD1 matching over 8 bases. Per the germline V gene, CDR1 is KGHSH and CDR2 is LQKENI. The CDR3 extends over 13 amino acids. V shed 3 bases, J shed 8 bases, and the junction held 2 bases outside the gene matches. CDR3 in amino acids: CASSPGQEEKLFF. CDR3 coding DNA: TGTGCCAGCTCACCGGGACAGGAAGAAAAACTGTTTTTT. The full variable domain, its missing parts supplied by reference TRBV18 and TRBJ1-4, is NAGVMQNPRHLVRRRGQEARLRCSPMKGHSHVYWYRQLPEEGLKFMVYLQKENIIDESGMPKERFSAEFPKEGPSILRIQQVVRGDSAAYFCASSPGQEEKLFFGSGTQLSVL.